This T cell receptor beta chain was observed in a study of T cell repertoires in cytomegalovirus infection. As for the study in general: Recently identified HLA-C-restricted CMV epitopes were among the peptides used. TCR beta signatures that were public indicated CMV infection and matching HLA type. Notes on the study in general: Identification of carriers of CMV plus the relevant HLA was performed using cumulative public TCR beta family frequency. HLA-C-restricted CMV-specific TCR beta clonotypes were dominant in the ex vivo response.

Each CDR3 protein is one row after TCRdb ran MiXCR on the reads. This sample has some 920,000 distinct CDR3 sequences, with more than 25% found just once. V dropped 6 bases and J dropped 5 bases, with 7 bases sitting between them. The CDR3 consists of 12 residues. This clonotype has just a few counts. Antigen unknown. The TCR sequence derives from a human donor in good health (CMV status not recorded). Some clones in this sample may be carry-over from other donors' samples. The chain uses TRBV12-3 or TRBV12-4 and TRBJ2-2; D is unresolved. The sample in question was cultured CD8+ T cells from PBMCs, obtained from culture after CMV antigen stimulation. Here the CDR3 reads CASRGSTGELFF. The CDR3 coding sequence is TGTGCCAGCAGAGGTAGTACCGGGGAGCTGTTTTTT.